A single sample is the source of the 14 T cell receptor beta chains below, sequenced in a study of CD4 T cells in relation to SARS-CoV-2 and coronaviruses. CD4+ T cells from unexposed donors were obtained before the COVID-19 pandemic (2011-2018). Isolation of CD4+ T cells took place after about eleven days in culture. TCRdb's table, derived via immunoSEQ multiplex PCR, lists solely in-frame clones and lacks some. There are about 21,000 clones in the sample; 70% to 75% occur only once, and 20% to 25% lies in the top ten. These TCRs are of unknown antigen specificity. The sequenced material came from CD4+ T cells from PBMCs, cultured in vitro. All receptors derive from a human donor in good health.

The gene calls are TRBV30 and TRBJ2-1, with D perhaps matching TRBD1 (6 bases). With 3 bases removed from V and 0 bases from J, the gap between germline ends came to 12 bases. The CDR3 loop spans 15 amino acids. CDR1 is GTSNPN, CDR2 SVGIG, per germline (reference sequence). The CDR3 protein is CAWSPDSHSYNEQFF. The CDR3 DNA reads as TGTGCCTGGAGCCCGGACAGCCACTCCTACAATGAGCAGTTCTTC.

The sample holds one count of this clone. The V call is TRBV4-3, the J call TRBJ2-7; TRBD1 aligns across 7 bases. The CDR3 is 15 residues long. The germline V gene has CDR1 LGHNA and CDR2 YSLEER. V was pared by 1 base and J by 2 bases, with 5 bases of the junction left unmatched. The DNA for the CDR3 is TGCGCCAGCAGCCAAGGGAGGACAGGCGCCTACGAGCAGTACTTC. Translation: CASSQGRTGAYEQYF.

This chain links TRBV19 with TRBJ2-7; D remains ambiguous. Trimming took off 1 base at V and 0 bases at J, with 4 bases between the two ends. The CDR3 runs 13 residues. Germline CDR1 reads LNHDA; CDR2 reads SQIVND (reference sequence). CDR3 DNA: TGTGCCAGTAGTATAGGAGCCTCCTACGAGCAGTACTTC. Protein sequence: CASSIGASYEQYF.

The chain is built from TRBV5-1 and TRBJ2-2, with 11 bases aligning to TRBD2. Germline assignment: CDR1 SGHRS and CDR2 YFSETQ. The CDR3 loop spans 17 amino acids. V trimming: 4 bases; J trimming: 1 base; junction bases outside the gene matches: 6. CDR3 DNA: TGCGCCAGCAGCATAGTCACTAGCGGGGGGAACACCGGGGAGCTGTTTTTT. The encoded protein is CASSIVTSGGNTGELFF.

This chain joins TRBV29-1 and TRBJ1-2, with D uncertain. V shed 7 bases and J shed 6 bases, with 12 bases lying between them. Germline V lookup: CDR1 SQVTM, CDR2 ANQGSEA. The CDR3 covers 11 residues. The CDR3 here is CSAEWVDGYTF. CDR3 DNA: TGCAGCGCCGAATGGGTTGATGGCTACACCTTC. The whole variable domain, filled in from reference TRBV29-1 and TRBJ1-2, reads SAVISQKPSRDICQRGTSLTIQCQVDSQVTMMFWYRQQPGQSLTLIATANQGSEATYESGFVIDKFPISRPNLTFSTLTVSNMSPEDSSIYLCSAEWVDGYTFGSGTRLTVV.

This chain links TRBV7-3 with TRBJ2-2; 9 positions agree with TRBD1. CDR3 length: 17 residues. The junction had 10 bases not matched to a gene; V was cut back by 5 bases and J by 3 bases. Germline V gene sequence: CDR1 SGHTA, CDR2 FQGTGA. The CDR3 region is CASSQLGTGPHTGELFF. CDR3 DNA sequence: TGTGCCAGCAGCCAACTCGGGACAGGGCCCCACACCGGGGAGCTGTTTTTT.

J is TRBJ2-7 and V is TRBV12-3 or TRBV12-4; D not resolved. V lost 6 bases to trimming and J lost 3 bases, with 12 bases between them. This CDR3 comprises 13 residues. CDR3 nucleotides: TGTGCCAGCAGGGCTTGGGGTGACTACGAGCAGTACTTC. Its translation is CASRAWGDYEQYF.

The J gene is TRBJ2-7, the V gene TRBV4-2, with unresolved D. Germline CDR1 LGHNA, CDR2 YNFKEQ. V lost 0 bases to trimming and J lost 2 bases, with 2 bases between them. This CDR3 region has 12 residues. CDR3 nucleotide sequence: TGTGCCAGCAGCCAAGATCCCTACGAGCAGTACTTC. Its translation is CASSQDPYEQYF.

The V and J genes are TRBV18 and TRBJ2-3; 13 nucleotides line up with TRBD2. V was clipped by 5 bases and J by 6 bases; unmatched bases: 8. In germline, CDR1 is KGHSH, CDR2 LQKENI. The CDR3 runs 16 residues. The CDR3 reads CASSSRTSGSGDTQYF. CDR3 nucleotide sequence: TGTGCCAGCTCATCTAGGACTAGCGGGAGTGGGGATACGCAGTATTTT.

The V gene is TRBV5-1, the J gene TRBJ2-2, with a weak D call TRBD2 (6 bases). V was cut by 6 bases and J by 1 base, with 19 bases left in between. Germline CDR1 and CDR2: SGHRS and YFSETQ. The CDR3 consists of 17 residues. CDR3 DNA sequence: TGCGCCAGCAACTTAGCAACCGGGACTGGGAACACCGGGGAGCTGTTTTTT. It encodes CASNLATGTGNTGELFF. Full variable domain (remainder filled in from reference TRBV5-1 and TRBJ2-2): KAGVTQTPRYLIKTRGQQVTLSCSPISGHRSVSWYQQTPGQGLQFLFEYFSETQRNKGNFPGRFSGRQFSNSRSEMNVSTLELGDSALYLCASNLATGTGNTGELFFGEGSRLTVL.

As DNA, the CDR3 is TGCGCCAGCAGCCAAGTTGTAGAACGCGGCGGCTACACCTTC. Translated, it gives CASSQVVERGGYTF. The chain combines TRBV4-3 with TRBJ1-2; D remains unclear. The CDR3 totals 14 residues. Per the germline V gene, CDR1 is LGHNA and CDR2 is YSLEER. The V and J ends lost 1 base and 8 bases respectively, with 14 bases between them.

This clone was counted between two and nine times. The chain employs TRBV19 and TRBJ2-4; D might be TRBD1 (6 bases). The CDR3 is made up of 14 amino acids. In germline, CDR1 is LNHDA, CDR2 SQIVND (reference sequence). The V end was cut by 4 bases, the J end by 3 bases, with 10 bases between. CDR3 region: CASSSPGHKNIQYF. The CDR3 DNA reads TGTGCCAGTAGTAGCCCGGGACACAAAAACATTCAGTACTTC.

V and J are TRBV12-5 and TRBJ2-3; D is unresolved. The CDR3 sequence is 12 residues long. Germline-derived CDR1 and CDR2 are LGHNT and FRNRAP. V gave up 5 bases and J gave up 7 bases, with 10 bases separating them. This CDR3 is CASGTLPYTQYF. The CDR3 region has the DNA TGTGCTAGTGGTACCCTACCGTATACGCAGTATTTT.

This chain joins TRBV18 and TRBJ2-5; D gene uncertain. Germline CDR1 reads KGHSH; CDR2 reads LQKENI. Trimming left V 2 bases short and J 0 bases short, with 10 bases between. The CDR3 totals 15 residues. The CDR3 spells CASSPSLTDQETQYF. CDR3 sequence (DNA): TGTGCCAGCTCACCATCTCTCACAGACCAAGAGACCCAGTACTTC.